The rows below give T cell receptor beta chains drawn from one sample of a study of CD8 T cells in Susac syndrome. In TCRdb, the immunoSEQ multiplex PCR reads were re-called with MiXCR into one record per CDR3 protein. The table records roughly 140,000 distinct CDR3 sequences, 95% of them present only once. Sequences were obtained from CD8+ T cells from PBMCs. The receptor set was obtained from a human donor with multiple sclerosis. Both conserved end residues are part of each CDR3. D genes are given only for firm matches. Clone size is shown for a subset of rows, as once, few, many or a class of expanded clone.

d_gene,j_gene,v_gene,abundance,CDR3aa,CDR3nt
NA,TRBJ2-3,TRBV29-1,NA,CSGSTREADTQYF,TGCAGCGGAAGTACTAGGGAGGCAGATACGCAGTATTTT
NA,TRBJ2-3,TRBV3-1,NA,CASSQVGRGTDTQYF,TGTGCCAGCAGCCAAGTGGGACGTGGCACAGATACGCAGTATTTT
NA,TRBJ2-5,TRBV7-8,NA,CASTPTVGQETQYF,TGTGCCAGCACGCCCACGGTGGGGCAAGAGACCCAGTACTTC
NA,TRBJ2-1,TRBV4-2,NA,CASSQDSNEQFF,TGTGCCAGCAGCCAAGATAGTAATGAGCAGTTCTTC
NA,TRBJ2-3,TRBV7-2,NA,CASSGLGGTDTQYF,TGTGCCAGCAGCGGATTGGGGGGCACAGATACGCAGTATTTT
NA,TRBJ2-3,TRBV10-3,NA,CAISESKSGDTQYF,TGTGCCATCAGTGAGTCGAAATCGGGGGATACGCAGTATTTT
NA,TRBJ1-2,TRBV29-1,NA,CSVVEGMRGYTF,TGCAGCGTTGTCGAGGGAATGAGGGGCTACACCTTC
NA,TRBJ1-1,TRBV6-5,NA,CASSYPGMRDTEAFF,TGTGCCAGCAGTTACCCGGGGATGAGGGACACTGAAGCTTTCTTT
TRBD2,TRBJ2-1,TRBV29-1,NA,CSVELLAGGPSYNEQFF,TGCAGCGTTGAATTACTAGCGGGGGGGCCCTCCTACAATGAGCAGTTCTTC
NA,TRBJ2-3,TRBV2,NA,CASSERHTGTDTQYF,TGTGCCAGCAGTGAGCGACACACGGGCACAGATACGCAGTATTTT
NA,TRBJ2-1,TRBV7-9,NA,CASSNPQGEVEQFF,TGTGCCAGCAGTAACCCTCAGGGAGAGGTTGAGCAGTTCTTC
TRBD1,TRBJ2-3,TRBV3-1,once,CASSHKRDRGAYTQYF,TGTGCCAGCAGCCACAAGAGGGACAGGGGGGCATATACGCAGTATTTT
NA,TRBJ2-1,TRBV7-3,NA,CASSLNGGGSYNEQFF,TGTGCCAGCAGCTTAAATGGTGGGGGCTCCTACAATGAGCAGTTCTTC
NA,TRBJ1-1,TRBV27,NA,CASSRNLKTEAFF,TGTGCCAGCAGTCGAAACCTCAAGACTGAAGCTTTCTTT
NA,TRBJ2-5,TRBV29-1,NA,CSVPPAGTQGTQYF,TGCAGCGTTCCCCCCGCAGGGACCCAAGGGACCCAGTACTTC
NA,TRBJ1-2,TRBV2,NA,CASSEWQGRNYGYTF,TGTGCCAGCAGTGAATGGCAGGGGAGGAACTATGGCTACACCTTC
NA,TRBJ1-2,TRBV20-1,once,CSARDQGRIYGYTF,TGCAGTGCTAGAGATCAGGGACGGATCTATGGCTACACCTTC
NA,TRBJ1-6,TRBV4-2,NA,CASSPGTENSPLHF,TGTGCCAGCAGCCCGGGGACGGAGAATTCACCCCTCCACTTT
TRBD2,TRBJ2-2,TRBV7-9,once,CASSLTGTSGATGELFF,TGTGCCAGCAGCTTAACCGGGACTAGCGGGGCCACCGGGGAGCTGTTTTTT
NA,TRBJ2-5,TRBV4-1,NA,CASSPGQYQETQYF,TGCGCCAGCAGCCCAGGACAGTATCAAGAGACCCAGTACTTC
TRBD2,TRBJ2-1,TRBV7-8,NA,CASSLLGGGASYNEQFF,TGTGCCAGCAGCTTACTCGGCGGGGGGGCCTCCTACAATGAGCAGTTCTTC
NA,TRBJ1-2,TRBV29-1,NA,CSLDEGSYGYTF,TGCAGCTTAGACGAGGGTTCCTATGGCTACACCTTC
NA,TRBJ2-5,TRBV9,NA,CASSVGGVETQYF,TGTGCCAGCAGCGTAGGAGGGGTGGAGACCCAGTACTTC
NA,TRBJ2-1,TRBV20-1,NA,CSATLPTYNEQFF,TGCAGTGCTACTCTCCCTACCTACAATGAGCAGTTCTTC
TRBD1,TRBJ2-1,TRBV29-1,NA,CSVDRDRGKSYNEQFF,TGCAGCGTTGATAGGGACAGGGGAAAGTCCTACAATGAGCAGTTCTTC
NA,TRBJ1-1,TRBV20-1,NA,CSARYGAEAFF,TGCAGTGCTAGGTACGGAGCTGAAGCTTTCTTT
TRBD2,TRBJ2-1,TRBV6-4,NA,CASSEESSGGNEQFF,TGTGCCAGCAGTGAAGAATCTAGCGGGGGCAATGAGCAGTTCTTC
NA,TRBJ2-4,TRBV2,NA,CAKRGAKNIQYF,TGTGCCAAACGTGGAGCCAAAAACATTCAGTACTTC
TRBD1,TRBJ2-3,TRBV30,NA,CAWSRDSDTQYF,TGTGCCTGGAGCCGGGACAGCGATACGCAGTATTTT
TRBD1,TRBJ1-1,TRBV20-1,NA,CSARPLRQGAYPLGVTEAFF,TGCAGTGCTAGACCTCTCCGACAGGGGGCTTACCCTTTAGGAGTCACTGAAGCTTTCTTT
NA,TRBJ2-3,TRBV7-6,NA,CASSLELSDTQYF,TGTGCCAGCAGTCTCGAACTGTCAGATACGCAGTATTTT
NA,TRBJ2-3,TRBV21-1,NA,CASSTGGLYNTDTQYF,TGTGCCAGCAGCACCGGGGGCCTTTACAACACAGATACGCAGTATTTT
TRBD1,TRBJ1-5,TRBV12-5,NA,CASGPTGTGDQPQHF,TGTGCTAGTGGTCCCACAGGGACAGGGGATCAGCCCCAGCATTTT
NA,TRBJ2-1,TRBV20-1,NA,CSALPSGQSSYNEQFF,TGCAGTGCTCTCCCCTCGGGTCAGAGCTCCTACAATGAGCAGTTCTTC
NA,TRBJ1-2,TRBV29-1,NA,CSVAPGDSYGYTF,TGCAGCGTTGCCCCAGGCGACTCCTATGGCTACACCTTC
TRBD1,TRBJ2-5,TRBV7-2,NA,CASSHGQGRIQETQYF,TGTGCCAGCAGCCACGGACAGGGTCGGATCCAAGAGACCCAGTACTTC
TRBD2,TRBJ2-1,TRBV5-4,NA,CASSLAQDLAGYYNEQFF,TGTGCCAGCAGCTTGGCCCAGGATCTAGCGGGGTATTACAATGAGCAGTTCTTC
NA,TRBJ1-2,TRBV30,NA,CACPGFTNYGYTF,TGTGCCTGCCCAGGGTTCACTAACTATGGCTACACCTTC
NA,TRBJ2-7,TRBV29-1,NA,CSVDGGLGDTYEQYF,TGCAGCGTTGATGGGGGGTTGGGGGACACCTACGAGCAGTACTTC
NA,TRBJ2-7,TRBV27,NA,CASSLLGYEQYF,TGTGCCAGCAGTTTATTGGGCTACGAGCAGTACTTC
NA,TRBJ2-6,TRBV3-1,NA,CASSLLTETGANVLTF,TGTGCCAGCAGCCTTCTTACCGAGACCGGGGCCAACGTCCTGACTTTC
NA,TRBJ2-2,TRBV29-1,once,CSVEFGGRGSGELFF,TGCAGCGTTGAATTCGGGGGGCGAGGAAGCGGGGAGCTGTTTTTT
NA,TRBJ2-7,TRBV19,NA,CASSISGYEQYF,TGTGCCAGTAGTATAAGTGGGTACGAGCAGTACTTC
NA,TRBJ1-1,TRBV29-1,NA,CSVPGATEAFF,TGCAGCGTTCCAGGGGCCACTGAAGCTTTCTTT
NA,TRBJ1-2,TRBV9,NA,CASSVAVDGNYGYTF,TGTGCCAGCAGCGTAGCGGTGGATGGGAACTATGGCTACACCTTC
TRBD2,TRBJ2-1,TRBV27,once,CASSLLSGGYNEQFF,TGTGCCAGCAGTTTATTAAGCGGGGGATACAATGAGCAGTTCTTC
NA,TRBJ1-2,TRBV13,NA,CASRLTRGDGNNYGYTF,TGTGCCAGCAGACTAACCCGGGGGGACGGAAACAACTATGGCTACACCTTC
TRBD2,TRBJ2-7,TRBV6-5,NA,CASRGGGAPYEQYF,TGTGCCAGCAGGGGCGGGGGGGCCCCCTACGAGCAGTACTTC
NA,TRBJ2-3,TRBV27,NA,CASRPGGGTDTQYF,TGTGCCAGCAGGCCAGGGGGGGGGACAGATACGCAGTATTTT
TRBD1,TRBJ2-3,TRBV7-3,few,CASRSGTGADTQYF,TGTGCCAGCAGATCCGGGACAGGGGCAGATACGCAGTATTTT
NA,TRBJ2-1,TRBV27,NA,CASSLGQSNEQFF,TGTGCCAGCAGTTTAGGCCAGAGCAATGAGCAGTTCTTC
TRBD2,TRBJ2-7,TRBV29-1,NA,CSVLAGGIYEQYF,TGCAGCGTCCTAGCGGGGGGGATATACGAGCAGTACTTC
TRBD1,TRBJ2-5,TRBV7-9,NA,CASKASEGAVRETQYF,TGTGCCAGCAAAGCTTCAGAGGGGGCTGTTCGAGAGACCCAGTACTTC
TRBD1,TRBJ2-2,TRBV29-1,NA,CSVEGVTGSNTGELFF,TGCAGCGTTGAAGGGGTGACAGGGAGTAACACCGGGGAGCTGTTTTTT